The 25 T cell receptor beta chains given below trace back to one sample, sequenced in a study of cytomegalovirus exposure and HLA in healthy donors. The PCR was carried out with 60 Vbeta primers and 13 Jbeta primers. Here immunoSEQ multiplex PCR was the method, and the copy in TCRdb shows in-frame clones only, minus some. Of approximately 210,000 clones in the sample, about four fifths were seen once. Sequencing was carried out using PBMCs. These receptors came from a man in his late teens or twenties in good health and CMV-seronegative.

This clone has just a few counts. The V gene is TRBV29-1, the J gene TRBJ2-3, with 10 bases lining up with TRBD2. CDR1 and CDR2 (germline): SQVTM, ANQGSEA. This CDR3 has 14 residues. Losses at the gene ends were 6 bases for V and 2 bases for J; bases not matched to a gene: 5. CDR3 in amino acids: CSVSLAGDTDTQYF. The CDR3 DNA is TGCAGCGTCTCTCTAGCGGGAGACACAGATACGCAGTATTTT.

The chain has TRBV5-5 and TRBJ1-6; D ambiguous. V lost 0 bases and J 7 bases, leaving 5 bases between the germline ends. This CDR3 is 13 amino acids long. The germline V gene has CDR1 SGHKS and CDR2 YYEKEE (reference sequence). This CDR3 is CASSLAANSPLHF. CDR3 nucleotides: TGTGCCAGCAGCTTGGCCGCGAATTCACCCCTCCACTTT.

DNA for the CDR3: TGCGCCAGCAGCCGATTCTACAGGGTAGGAATCTACGAGCAGTACTTC. It codes for CASSRFYRVGIYEQYF. V and J are TRBV4-3 and TRBJ2-7; D is perhaps TRBD1 (6 bases). V dropped 4 bases and J dropped 3 bases, with 19 bases sitting between them. Germline CDR1 LGHNA, CDR2 YSLEER. The length of the CDR3 is 16 residues.

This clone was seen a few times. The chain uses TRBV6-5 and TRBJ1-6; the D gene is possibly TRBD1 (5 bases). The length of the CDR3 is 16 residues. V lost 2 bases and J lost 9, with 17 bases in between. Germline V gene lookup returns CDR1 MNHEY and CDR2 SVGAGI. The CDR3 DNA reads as TGTGCCAGCAGTTACCGGATGGTGGGGGGAGTTTCACCCCTCCACTTT. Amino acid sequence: CASSYRMVGGVSPLHF.

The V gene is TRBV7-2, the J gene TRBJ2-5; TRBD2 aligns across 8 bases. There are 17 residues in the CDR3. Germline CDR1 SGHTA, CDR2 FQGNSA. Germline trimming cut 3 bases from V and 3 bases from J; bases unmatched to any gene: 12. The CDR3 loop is CASSFSHGAGGKETQYF. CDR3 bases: TGTGCCAGCAGCTTTTCCCACGGGGCGGGGGGAAAAGAGACCCAGTACTTC.

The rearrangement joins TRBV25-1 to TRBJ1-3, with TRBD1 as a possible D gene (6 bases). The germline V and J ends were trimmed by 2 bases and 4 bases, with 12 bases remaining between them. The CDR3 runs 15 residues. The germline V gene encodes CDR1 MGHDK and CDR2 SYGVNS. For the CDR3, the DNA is TGTGCCAGCAGTGAAACAGGGCGTCTAGGAAACACCATATATTTT. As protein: CASSETGRLGNTIYF.

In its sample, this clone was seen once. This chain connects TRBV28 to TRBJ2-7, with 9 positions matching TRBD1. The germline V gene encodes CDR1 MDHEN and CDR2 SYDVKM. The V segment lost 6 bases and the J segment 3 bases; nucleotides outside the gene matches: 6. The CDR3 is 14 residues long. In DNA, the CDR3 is TGTGCCAGCAGACCGAGGACAGGGGACTACGAGCAGTACTTC. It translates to CASRPRTGDYEQYF.

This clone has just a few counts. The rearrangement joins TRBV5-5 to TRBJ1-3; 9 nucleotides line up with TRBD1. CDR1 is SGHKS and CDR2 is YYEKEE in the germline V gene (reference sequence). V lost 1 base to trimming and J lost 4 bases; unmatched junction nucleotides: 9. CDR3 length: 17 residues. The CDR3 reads CASSLNSNRGQGNTIYF. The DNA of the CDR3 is TGTGCCAGCAGCTTGAATTCGAACAGGGGGCAAGGAAACACCATATATTTT. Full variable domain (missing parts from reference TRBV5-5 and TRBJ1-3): DAGVTQSPTHLIKTRGQQVTLRCSPISGHKSVSWYQQVLGQGPQFIFQYYEKEERGRGNFPDRFSARQFPNYSSELNVNALLLGDSALYLCASSLNSNRGQGNTIYFGEGSWLTVV.

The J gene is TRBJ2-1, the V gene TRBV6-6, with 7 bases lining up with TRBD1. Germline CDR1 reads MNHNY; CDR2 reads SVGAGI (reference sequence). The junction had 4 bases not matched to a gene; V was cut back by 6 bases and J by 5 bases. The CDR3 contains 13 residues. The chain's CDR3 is CASSRDRDNEQFF. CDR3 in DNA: TGTGCCAGCAGCCGGGACAGAGACAATGAGCAGTTCTTC.

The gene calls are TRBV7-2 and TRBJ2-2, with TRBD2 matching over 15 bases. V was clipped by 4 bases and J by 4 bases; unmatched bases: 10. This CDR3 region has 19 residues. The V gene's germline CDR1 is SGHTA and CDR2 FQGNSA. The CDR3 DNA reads TGTGCCAGCAGCTCGAGGACTAGCGGGAGGGCCGTTAGCACCGGGGAGCTGTTTTTT. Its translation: CASSSRTSGRAVSTGELFF.

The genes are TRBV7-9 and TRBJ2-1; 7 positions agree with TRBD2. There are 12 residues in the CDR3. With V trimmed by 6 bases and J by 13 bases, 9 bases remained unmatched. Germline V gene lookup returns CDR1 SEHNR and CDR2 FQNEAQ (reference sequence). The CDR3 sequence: CASSQEAGSQFF. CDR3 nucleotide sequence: TGTGCCAGCAGTCAAGAAGCGGGATCACAGTTCTTC.

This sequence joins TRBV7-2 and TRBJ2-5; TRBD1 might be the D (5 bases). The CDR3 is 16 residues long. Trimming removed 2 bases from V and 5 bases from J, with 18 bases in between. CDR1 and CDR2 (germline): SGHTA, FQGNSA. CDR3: CASSLMGQGVGETQYF. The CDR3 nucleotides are TGTGCCAGCAGCTTAATGGGCCAGGGTGTAGGGGAGACCCAGTACTTC.

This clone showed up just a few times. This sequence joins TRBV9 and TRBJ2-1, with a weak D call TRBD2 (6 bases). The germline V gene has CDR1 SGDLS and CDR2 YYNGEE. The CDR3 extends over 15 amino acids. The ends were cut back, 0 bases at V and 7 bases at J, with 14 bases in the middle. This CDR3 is CASSVGTTSGNEQFF. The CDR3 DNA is TGTGCCAGCAGCGTAGGGACGACTAGTGGGAATGAGCAGTTCTTC.

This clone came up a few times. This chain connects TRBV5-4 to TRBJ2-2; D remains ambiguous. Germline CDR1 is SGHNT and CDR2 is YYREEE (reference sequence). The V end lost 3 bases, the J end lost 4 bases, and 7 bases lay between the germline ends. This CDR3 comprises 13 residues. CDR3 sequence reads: CASSYVGTGELFF. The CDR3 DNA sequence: TGTGCCAGCAGCTACGTCGGCACCGGGGAGCTGTTTTTT.

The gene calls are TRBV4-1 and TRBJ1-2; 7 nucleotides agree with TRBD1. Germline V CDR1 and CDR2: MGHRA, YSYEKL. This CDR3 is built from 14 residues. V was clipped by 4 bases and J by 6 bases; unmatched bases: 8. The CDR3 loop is CASSRQTGRHGYTF. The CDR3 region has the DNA TGCGCCAGCAGCCGCCAGACAGGGAGACATGGCTACACCTTC.

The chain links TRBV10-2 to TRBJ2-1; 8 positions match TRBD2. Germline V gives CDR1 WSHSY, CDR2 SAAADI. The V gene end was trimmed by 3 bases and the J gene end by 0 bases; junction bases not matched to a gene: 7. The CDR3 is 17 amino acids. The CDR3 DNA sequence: TGCGCCAGCAGTGACTATCAGCGGGGGAGCTCCTACAATGAGCAGTTCTTC. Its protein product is CASSDYQRGSSYNEQFF.

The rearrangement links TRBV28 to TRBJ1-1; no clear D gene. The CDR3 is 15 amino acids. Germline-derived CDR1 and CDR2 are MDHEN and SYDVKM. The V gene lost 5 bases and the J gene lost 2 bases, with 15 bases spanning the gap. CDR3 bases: TGTGCCAGCAGTACAGCTGCTCCTGGAAACACTGAAGCTTTCTTT. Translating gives CASSTAAPGNTEAFF.

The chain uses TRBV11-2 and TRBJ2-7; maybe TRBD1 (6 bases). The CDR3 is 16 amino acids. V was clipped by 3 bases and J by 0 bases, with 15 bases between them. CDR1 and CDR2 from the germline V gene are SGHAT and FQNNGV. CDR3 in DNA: TGTGCCAGCAGCTTCTCAGGGACAATAAGCTCCTACGAGCAGTACTTC. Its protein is CASSFSGTISSYEQYF.

The CDR3 bases are TGTGCCAGCAGTGTCATGCCGGGACAGATCTCTGGAAACACCATATATTTT. This encodes CASSVMPGQISGNTIYF. J is TRBJ1-3 and V is TRBV25-1; TRBD1 matches 7 bases. This CDR3 comprises 17 residues. J lost 0 bases, V lost 4 bases, and 9 bases had no gene match. Germline-derived CDR1 and CDR2 are MGHDK and SYGVNS. The variable domain in full, completed from reference TRBV25-1 and TRBJ1-3, reads EADIYQTPRYLVIGTGKKITLECSQTMGHDKMYWYQQDPGMELHLIHYSYGVNSTEKGDLSSESTVSRIRTEHFPLTLESARPSHTSQYLCASSVMPGQISGNTIYFGEGSWLTVV.

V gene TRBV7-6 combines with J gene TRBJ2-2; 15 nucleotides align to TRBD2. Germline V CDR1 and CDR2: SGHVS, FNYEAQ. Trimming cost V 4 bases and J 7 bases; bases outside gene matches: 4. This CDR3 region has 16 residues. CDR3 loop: CASSSGLAGGGGELFF. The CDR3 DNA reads TGTGCCAGCAGCTCGGGACTAGCGGGAGGTGGCGGGGAGCTGTTTTTT. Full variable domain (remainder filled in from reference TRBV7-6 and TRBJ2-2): GAGVSQSPRYKVTKRGQDVALRCDPISGHVSLYWYRQALGQGPEFLTYFNYEAQQDKSGLPNDRFSAERPEGSISTLTIQRTEQRDSAMYRCASSSGLAGGGGELFFGEGSRLTVL.

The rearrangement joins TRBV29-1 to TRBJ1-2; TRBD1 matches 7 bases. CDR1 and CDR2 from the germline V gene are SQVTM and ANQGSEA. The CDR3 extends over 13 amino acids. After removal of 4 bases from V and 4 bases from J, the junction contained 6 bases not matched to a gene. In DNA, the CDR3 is TGCAGCGTTGGGGGCCAGGGGGTCTATGGCTACACCTTC. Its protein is CSVGGQGVYGYTF.

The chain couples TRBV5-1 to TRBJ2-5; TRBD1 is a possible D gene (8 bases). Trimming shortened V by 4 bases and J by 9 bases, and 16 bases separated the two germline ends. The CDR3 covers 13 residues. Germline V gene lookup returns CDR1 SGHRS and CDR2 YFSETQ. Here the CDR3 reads CASSQLQGGAQYF. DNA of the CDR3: TGCGCCAGCAGCCAATTACAGGGGGGGGCCCAGTACTTC. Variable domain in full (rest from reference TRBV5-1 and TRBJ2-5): KAGVTQTPRYLIKTRGQQVTLSCSPISGHRSVSWYQQTPGQGLQFLFEYFSETQRNKGNFPGRFSGRQFSNSRSEMNVSTLELGDSALYLCASSQLQGGAQYFGPGTRLLVL.

Here the CDR3 DNA reads TGTGCCAGGCCCGGGAAACTCGGCTACGAGCAGTACTTC. The encoded protein is CARPGKLGYEQYF. This sequence joins TRBV6-1 and TRBJ2-7, with D perhaps matching TRBD2 (5 bases). Germline values: CDR1 MNHNS, CDR2 SASEGT. V was pared by 9 bases and J by 3 bases, with 15 bases between. CDR3 length: 13 residues.

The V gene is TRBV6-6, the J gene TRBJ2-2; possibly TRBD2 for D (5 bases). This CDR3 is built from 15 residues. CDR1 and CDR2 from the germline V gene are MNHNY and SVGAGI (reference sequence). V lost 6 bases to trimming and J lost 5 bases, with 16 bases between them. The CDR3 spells CASSIRGAETGELFF. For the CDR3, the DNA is TGTGCCAGCAGCATCCGAGGAGCGGAGACCGGGGAGCTGTTTTTT.

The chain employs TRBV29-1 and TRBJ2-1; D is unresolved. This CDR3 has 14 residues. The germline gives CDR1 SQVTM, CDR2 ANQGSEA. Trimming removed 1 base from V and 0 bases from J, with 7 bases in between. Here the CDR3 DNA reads TGCAGCGTTGAAGTCTCGAGCTCCTACAATGAGCAGTTCTTC. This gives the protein CSVEVSSSYNEQFF.